The 9 T cell receptor beta chains below come from one sample, sequenced in a study of T cell responses to AZD1222 COVID-19 vaccine. Clones were read by immunoSEQ multiplex PCR, and TCRdb kept only the in-frame ones, dropping some. The table lists 100,000 to 110,000 clones, 80% to 95% of them singletons. The sequencing used peripheral blood, collected on day 0 of AZD1222 vaccination. The source is an adult in good health.

V gene TRBV28 combines with J gene TRBJ1-1, with TRBD1 matching 7 bases. The CDR3 has 14 amino acids. Germline CDR1 is MDHEN and CDR2 is SYDVKM. J lost 7 bases, V lost 3 bases, and 8 bases had no gene match. The CDR3 nucleotides are TGTGCCAGCAGTTTCCCCGACAGGGTGGGTGAAGCTTTCTTT. Amino acid sequence: CASSFPDRVGEAFF.

A single count supports this clone. J is TRBJ2-7 and V is TRBV5-5, with 10 bases lining up with TRBD2. The CDR3 has 15 residues. V was pared by 0 bases and J by 12 bases, with 12 bases of the junction left unmatched. The germline CDR1 and CDR2 sequences are SGHKS and YYEKEE (reference sequence). CDR3 residues: CASSLEASGRLTAYF. In DNA form, the CDR3 reads TGTGCCAGCAGCTTGGAAGCTAGCGGGAGACTCACGGCGTACTTC. The whole variable domain, filled in from reference TRBV5-5 and TRBJ2-7, reads DAGVTQSPTHLIKTRGQQVTLRCSPISGHKSVSWYQQVLGQGPQFIFQYYEKEERGRGNFPDRFSARQFPNYSSELNVNALLLGDSALYLCASSLEASGRLTAYFGPGTRLTVT.

V is TRBV2 and J is TRBJ2-2; TRBD1 matches at 7 bases. The CDR3 has 13 residues. The junction had 0 bases not matched to a gene; V was cut back by 2 bases and J by 6 bases. The V gene's germline CDR1 is SNHLY and CDR2 FYNNEI. DNA of the CDR3: TGTGCCAGCAGTGAACAGGGGGCCGGGGAGCTGTTTTTT. Amino acid sequence: CASSEQGAGELFF.

The chain uses TRBV29-1 and TRBJ2-7; 13 bases fit TRBD2. This CDR3 is built from 13 residues. Germline CDR1 and CDR2: SQVTM and ANQGSEA. The V gene end was trimmed by 8 bases and the J gene end by 7 bases; junction bases not matched to a gene: 8. The CDR3 spells CSIQGLAGVEQYF. DNA of the CDR3: TGCAGCATACAAGGACTAGCGGGAGTGGAGCAGTACTTC.

The chain uses TRBV5-4 and TRBJ2-1, with D hard to call. Trimming took off 0 bases at V and 1 base at J, with 11 bases between the two ends. This CDR3 is 16 amino acids long. Germline CDR1 SGHNT, CDR2 YYREEE (reference sequence). The CDR3 here is CASSLGGPTSYNEQFF. CDR3 coding DNA: TGTGCCAGCAGCTTGGGCGGCCCAACTTCCTACAATGAGCAGTTCTTC.

Points on this clone: This sample includes further DNA sequences coding for the same CDR3. This chain joins TRBV27 and TRBJ1-1; tentatively, D is TRBD1 (6 bases). The CDR3 is 14 residues long. The V gene lost 2 bases and the J gene lost 5 bases, with 12 bases spanning the gap. Germline-derived CDR1 and CDR2 are MNHEY and SMNVEV (reference sequence). In DNA, the CDR3 is TGTGCCAGCAGTTTAGAAAAGGGGGGGACTGAAGCTTTCTTT. Amino acids: CASSLEKGGTEAFF.

The rearrangement links TRBV28 to TRBJ2-5; unclear D gene. The germline CDR1 and CDR2 sequences are MDHEN and SYDVKM. The V gene lost 2 bases and the J gene lost 5 bases, with 12 bases spanning the gap. This CDR3 has 14 residues. CDR3 loop: CASSLPQVAETQYF. The CDR3 nucleotides are TGTGCCAGCAGTTTACCCCAGGTAGCTGAGACCCAGTACTTC.

V usage is TRBV9 and J usage is TRBJ2-5; possible D gene TRBD2, 6 bases. V was clipped by 0 bases and J by 2 bases, with 14 bases between them. Germline loops: CDR1 SGDLS, CDR2 YYNGEE. The CDR3 covers 16 residues. The CDR3 loop is CASSVALREKQETQYF. DNA of the CDR3: TGTGCCAGCAGCGTAGCTCTACGGGAGAAGCAAGAGACCCAGTACTTC.

The V and J genes are TRBV27 and TRBJ1-1; D ambiguous. The V and J ends lost 3 bases and 10 bases respectively, with 12 bases between them. From germline, CDR1 is MNHEY and CDR2 SMNVEV (reference sequence). This CDR3 is built from 12 residues. CDR3 sequence (DNA): TGTGCCAGCAGTTTGAAGGGCTCGACAGCTTTCTTT. Translated: CASSLKGSTAFF.